This T cell receptor (beta chain) was identified in a study of T cell responses to AZD1222 COVID-19 vaccine. The study's findings and limits: Repertoire collection took place solely once the T cell response had peaked. The number of AZD1222 recipients seropositive at baseline was only five or six. A reported finding is that nearly half of spike-specific TCRs target unmutated variant regions.

Trimming left V 4 bases short and J 1 base short, with 7 bases between. The CDR3 spans 13 residues. Germline V gene data show CDR1 as LNHDA and CDR2 as SQIVND (reference sequence). As regards this clone: The antigen is undetermined.

The repertoire was sequenced with immunoSEQ multiplex PCR; TCRdb's copy has only in-frame clones and lacks some. The sample holds 90,000 to 130,000 clones; roughly 90% are singletons and the top ten take 15%. The chain has TRBV19 and TRBJ2-5; D not certain. The material sequenced was peripheral blood, taken 28 days after the second AZD1222 dose. The source of this sequence is an adult who received the AZD1222 COVID-19 vaccine. CDR3 amino acids: CASSKSIQETQYF. Written as DNA, the CDR3 is TGTGCCAGTAGTAAGTCTATCCAAGAGACCCAGTACTTC.